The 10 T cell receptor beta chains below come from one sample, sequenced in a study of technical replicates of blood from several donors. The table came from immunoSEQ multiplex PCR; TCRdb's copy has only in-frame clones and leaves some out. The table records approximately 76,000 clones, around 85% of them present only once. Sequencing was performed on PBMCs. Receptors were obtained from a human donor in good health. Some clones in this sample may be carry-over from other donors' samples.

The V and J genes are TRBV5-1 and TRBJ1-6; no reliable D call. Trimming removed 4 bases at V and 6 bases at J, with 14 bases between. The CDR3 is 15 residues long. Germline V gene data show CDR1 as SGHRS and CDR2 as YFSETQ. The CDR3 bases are TGCGCCAGCAGCCGGGGTCATGGTATTAATTCACCCCTCCACTTT. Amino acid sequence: CASSRGHGINSPLHF. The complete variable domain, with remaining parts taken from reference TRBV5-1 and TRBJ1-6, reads KAGVTQTPRYLIKTRGQQVTLSCSPISGHRSVSWYQQTPGQGLQFLFEYFSETQRNKGNFPGRFSGRQFSNSRSEMNVSTLELGDSALYLCASSRGHGINSPLHFGNGTRLTVT.

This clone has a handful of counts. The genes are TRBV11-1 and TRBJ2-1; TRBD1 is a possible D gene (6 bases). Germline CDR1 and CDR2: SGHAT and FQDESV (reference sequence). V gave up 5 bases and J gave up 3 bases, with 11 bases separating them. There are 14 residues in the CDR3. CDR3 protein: CASSAEGGYNEQFF. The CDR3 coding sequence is TGTGCCAGCAGCGCAGAAGGGGGCTACAATGAGCAGTTCTTC.

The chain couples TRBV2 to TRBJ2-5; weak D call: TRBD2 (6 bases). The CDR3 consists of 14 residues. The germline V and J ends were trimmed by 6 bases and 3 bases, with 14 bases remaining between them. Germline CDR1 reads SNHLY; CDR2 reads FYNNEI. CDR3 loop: CASRAEWGEETQYF. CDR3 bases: TGTGCCAGCAGAGCTGAGTGGGGGGAAGAGACCCAGTACTTC.

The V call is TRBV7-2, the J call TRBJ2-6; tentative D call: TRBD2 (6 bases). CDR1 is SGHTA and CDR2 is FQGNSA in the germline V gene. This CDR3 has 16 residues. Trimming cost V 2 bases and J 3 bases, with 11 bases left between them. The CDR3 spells CASSLFSGFGANVLTF. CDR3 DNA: TGTGCCAGCAGCTTATTTAGCGGATTTGGGGCCAACGTCCTGACTTTC.

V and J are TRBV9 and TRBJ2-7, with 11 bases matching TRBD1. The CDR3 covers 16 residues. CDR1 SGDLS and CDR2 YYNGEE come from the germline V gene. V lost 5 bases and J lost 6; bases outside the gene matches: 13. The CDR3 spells CASSEAGDRGIGEQYF. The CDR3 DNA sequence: TGTGCCAGCAGTGAGGCTGGGGACAGGGGGATTGGCGAGCAGTACTTC.

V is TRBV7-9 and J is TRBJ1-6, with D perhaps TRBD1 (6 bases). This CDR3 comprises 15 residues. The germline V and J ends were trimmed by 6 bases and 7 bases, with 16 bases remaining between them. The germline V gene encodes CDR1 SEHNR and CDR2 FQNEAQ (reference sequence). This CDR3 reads CASRPGQTFNSPLHF. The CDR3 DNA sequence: TGTGCCAGCAGACCCGGACAGACTTTCAATTCACCCCTCCACTTT. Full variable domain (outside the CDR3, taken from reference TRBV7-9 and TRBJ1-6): DTGVSQNPRHKITKRGQNVTFRCDPISEHNRLYWYRQTLGQGPEFLTYFQNEAQLEKSRLLSDRFSAERPKGSFSTLEIQRTEQGDSAMYLCASRPGQTFNSPLHFGNGTRLTVT.

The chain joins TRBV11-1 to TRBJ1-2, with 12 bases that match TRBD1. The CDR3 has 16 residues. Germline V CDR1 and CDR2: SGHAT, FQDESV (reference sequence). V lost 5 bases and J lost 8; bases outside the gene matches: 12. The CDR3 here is CASSRAPGQGAQGYTF. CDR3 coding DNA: TGTGCCAGCAGCCGCGCGCCGGGACAGGGGGCGCAGGGCTACACCTTC.

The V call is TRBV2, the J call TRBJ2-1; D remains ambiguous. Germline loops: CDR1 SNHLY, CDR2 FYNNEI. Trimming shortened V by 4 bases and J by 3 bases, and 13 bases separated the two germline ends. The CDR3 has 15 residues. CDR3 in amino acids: CASSVNSYLYNEQFF. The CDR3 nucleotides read TGTGCCAGCAGTGTTAACAGCTACCTCTACAATGAGCAGTTCTTC.

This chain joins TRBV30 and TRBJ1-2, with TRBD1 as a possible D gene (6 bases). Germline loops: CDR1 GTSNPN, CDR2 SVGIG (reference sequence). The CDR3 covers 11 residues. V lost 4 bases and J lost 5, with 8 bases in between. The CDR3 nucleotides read TGTGCCTGGACACAGGGTTATGGCTACACCTTC. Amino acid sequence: CAWTQGYGYTF.

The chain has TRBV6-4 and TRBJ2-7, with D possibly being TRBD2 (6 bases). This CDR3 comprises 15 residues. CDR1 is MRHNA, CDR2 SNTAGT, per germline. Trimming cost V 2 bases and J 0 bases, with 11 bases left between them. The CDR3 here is CASSDRAGISYEQYF. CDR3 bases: TGTGCCAGCAGTGACCGGGCGGGGATCTCCTACGAGCAGTACTTC.